The rows below give T cell receptor beta chains drawn from one sample of a study of cytotoxic CD8 clonotypes in ibrutinib-treated CLL. Only in-frame clones appear in the TCRdb table, and some are missing; sequencing was by immunoSEQ multiplex PCR. This table holds tens of thousands of clones, around 83% found once. Specimen: PBMCs, collected before ibrutinib treatment. All receptors come from a human donor with chronic lymphocytic leukemia. The CDR3 runs from the conserved cysteine through the conserved F or W. The D gene is left open where the match is weak. A clone size is listed for some rows: how often the clone was seen (once, few, many), or a class if it is expanded.

d_gene | abundance | j_gene | v_gene | CDR3nt | CDR3aa
NA | NA | TRBJ1-3 | TRBV6-6 | TGTGCCAGCAGTTACGGGCAGGGTGTAACTGGAAACACCATATATTTT | CASSYGQGVTGNTIYF
TRBD1 | NA | TRBJ2-7 | TRBV18 | TGTGCCAGCACCCGAACGACAGGGGGAAACTACGAGCAGTACTTC | CASTRTTGGNYEQYF
NA | NA | TRBJ1-1 | TRBV7-9 | TGTGCCAGCAGCTTACCTCGCTCTTCCACTGAAGCTTTCTTT | CASSLPRSSTEAFF
NA | NA | TRBJ1-5 | TRBV5-8 | TGTGCCAGCAGCCCTCGGGTTAGTAGCAATCAGCCCCAGCATTTT | CASSPRVSSNQPQHF
TRBD1 | few | TRBJ1-2 | TRBV4-1 | TGCGCCAGCAGCCCCGCGGGACAGTATGGCTACACCTTC | CASSPAGQYGYTF
NA | NA | TRBJ2-7 | TRBV7-9 | TGTGCCAGCAGCAATACGCAGGGCTACGAGCAGTACTTC | CASSNTQGYEQYF
TRBD1 | NA | TRBJ2-2 | TRBV7-2 | TGTGCCAGCAGCTTAGCGGGGCAGGGGGCCGGGGAGCTGTTTTTT | CASSLAGQGAGELFF
TRBD1 | NA | TRBJ1-5 | TRBV6-1 | TGTGCCAGCAGTGGACAGGGATCCAGGCAGCCCCAGCATTTT | CASSGQGSRQPQHF
TRBD1 | NA | TRBJ1-2 | TRBV6-5 | TGTGCCAGCAGCACAGGGGGAGATGGCTACACCTTC | CASSTGGDGYTF
TRBD1 | NA | TRBJ1-6 | TRBV30 | TGTGCATGTGACAGGGGAATGAATTCACCCCTCCACTTT | CACDRGMNSPLHF
NA | NA | TRBJ2-5 | TRBV9 | TGTGCCAGCAGCGTAGGGACAGCACAAGAGACCCAGTACTTC | CASSVGTAQETQYF
NA | NA | TRBJ1-2 | TRBV28 | TGTGCCAGCAGTTTAGGAGGCATGTATGGCTACACCTTC | CASSLGGMYGYTF
NA | NA | TRBJ2-7 | TRBV6-5 | TGTGCCAGCACCCAAGGGGGGGGAGGCTACGAGCAGTACTTC | CASTQGGGGYEQYF
NA | NA | TRBJ2-3 | TRBV5-4 | TGTGCCAGCAGCTTGGAAGGGGCGGCGGATACGCAGTATTTT | CASSLEGAADTQYF
TRBD2 | NA | TRBJ2-3 | TRBV5-1 | TGCGCCAGCAGCCCGGGACTAGTCGGCGATACGCAGTATTTT | CASSPGLVGDTQYF
TRBD1 | few | TRBJ2-7 | TRBV2 | TGTGCCAGCAGAGCCGGGACAGGGGTCCACGAGCAGTACTTC | CASRAGTGVHEQYF
TRBD1 | NA | TRBJ2-1 | TRBV6-1 | TGTGCCAGCAGTTCTCGGGACAGGGGACGTAATGAGCAGTTCTTC | CASSSRDRGRNEQFF
TRBD2 | NA | TRBJ2-3 | TRBV11-2 | TGTGCCAGCAACCACTACACTAGCGGCAGCACAGATACGCAGTATTTT | CASNHYTSGSTDTQYF
TRBD2 | once | TRBJ2-1 | TRBV5-1 | TGCGCCAGCAGCTTGCTCCTATCGACAGCGGGGTCTTACAATGAGCAGTTCTTC | CASSLLLSTAGSYNEQFF
NA | NA | TRBJ1-1 | TRBV19 | TGTGCCAGTATTGGAGGCGTTAACTTCGGCACTGAAGCTTTCTTT | CASIGGVNFGTEAFF
NA | NA | TRBJ1-5 | TRBV6-6 | TGTGCCAGCAGGAACCGGGAGGGCAATCAGCCCCAGCATTTT | CASRNREGNQPQHF
NA | once | TRBJ1-5 | TRBV19 | TGTGCCAGTAGTATTGTGTCGGATCAGCCCCAGCATTTT | CASSIVSDQPQHF
TRBD1 | NA | TRBJ2-7 | TRBV28 | TGTGCCAGCAGTTCCCCGACAGGGATTACCTACGAGCAGTACTTC | CASSSPTGITYEQYF
TRBD1 | NA | TRBJ2-1 | TRBV6-1 | TGTGCCAGCAGCAACCGGGACAGGGTAGACAATGAGCAGTTCTTC | CASSNRDRVDNEQFF
NA | NA | TRBJ2-1 | TRBV6-5 | TGTGCCAGCAGCCCCGACTACAAATACAATGAGCAGTTCTTC | CASSPDYKYNEQFF